This TCR beta chain emerged from a study of blood T cells in healthy people across ages. Study-level findings and limits: The percentage of naive T cells correlated strongly with TCR beta diversity.

Combining a sample-barcoded 5' primer with a J-beta primer mix, a second PCR ran for roughly 7 to 12 cycles. Each CDR3 protein is one row after TCRdb ran MiXCR on the 5' RACE reads. This table holds fewer than 650,000 distinct CDR3 sequences, approximately 26% found once. Germline-derived CDR1 and CDR2 are KGHSH and LQKENI. The CDR3 has 15 residues. V dropped 6 bases and J dropped 1 base, with 15 bases sitting between them. Remarks on this clonotype: Antigen unknown.

This same sample was also part of a study on T cells of mothers and their children. That paper adds: A few healthy Caucasian mothers gave samples, and so did their six children. It was related mother-child pairs that showed slightly higher overlap than unrelated pairs, without reaching significance.

The rearrangement uses TRBV18 and TRBJ2-5; D might be TRBD1 (5 bases). Sequencing used blood. This receptor was identified in a boy between 2 and 15 years old in good health. CDR3 amino acids: CASSQRQTGQETQYF. In DNA, the CDR3 is TGTGCCAGCTCCCAAAGACAGACCGGCCAAGAGACCCAGTACTTC.